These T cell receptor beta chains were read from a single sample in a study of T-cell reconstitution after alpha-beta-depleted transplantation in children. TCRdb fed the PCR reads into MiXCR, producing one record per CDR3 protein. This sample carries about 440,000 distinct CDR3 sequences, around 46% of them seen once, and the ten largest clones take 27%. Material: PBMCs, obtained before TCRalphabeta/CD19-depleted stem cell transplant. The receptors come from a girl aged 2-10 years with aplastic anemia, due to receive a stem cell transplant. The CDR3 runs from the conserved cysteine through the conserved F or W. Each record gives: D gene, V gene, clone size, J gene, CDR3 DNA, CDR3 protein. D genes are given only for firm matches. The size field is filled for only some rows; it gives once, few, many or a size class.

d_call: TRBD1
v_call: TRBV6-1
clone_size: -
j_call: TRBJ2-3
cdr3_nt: TGTGCCAGCAGCGAAGGGACAGGGGGCAAAGATACGCAGTATTTT
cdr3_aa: CASSEGTGGKDTQYF

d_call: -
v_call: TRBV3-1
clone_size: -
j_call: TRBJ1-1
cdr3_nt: TGTGCCAGCAGCCACCCCGAATCTGAAGCTTTCTTT
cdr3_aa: CASSHPESEAFF

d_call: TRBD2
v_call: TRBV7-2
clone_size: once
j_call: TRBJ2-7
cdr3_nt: TGTGCCAGCAGCTTCGTTGGCGGGGGGCTCTACGAGCAGTACTTC
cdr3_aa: CASSFVGGGLYEQYF

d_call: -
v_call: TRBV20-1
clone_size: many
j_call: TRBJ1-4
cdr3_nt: TGCAGTGCCCCCACGGTGGGGGCGGTTGAAAAACTGTTTTTT
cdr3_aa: CSAPTVGAVEKLFF

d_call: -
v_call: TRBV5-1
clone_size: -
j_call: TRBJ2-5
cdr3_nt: TGCGCCAGCAGCGTTTCAGGGGAAGAGACCCAGTACTTC
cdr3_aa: CASSVSGEETQYF

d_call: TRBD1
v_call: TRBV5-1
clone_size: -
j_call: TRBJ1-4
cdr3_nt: TGCGCCAGCAGCTCCCGGGACAGGACTGCAACTAATGAAAAACTGTTTTTT
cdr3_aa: CASSSRDRTATNEKLFF

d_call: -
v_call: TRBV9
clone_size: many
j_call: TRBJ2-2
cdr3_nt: TGTGCCAGCAGCGTTCGAACCTGGGCCGGGGAGCTGTTTTTT
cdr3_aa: CASSVRTWAGELFF

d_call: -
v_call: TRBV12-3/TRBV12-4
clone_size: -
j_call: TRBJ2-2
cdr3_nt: TGTGCCAGCAGTCCCGGAGCAGATAACACCGGGGAGCTGTTTTTT
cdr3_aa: CASSPGADNTGELFF

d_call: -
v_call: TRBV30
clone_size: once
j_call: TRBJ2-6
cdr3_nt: TGTGCCTGGAGTGTGGGGCCTGCTTCTGGGGCCAACGTCCTGACTTTC
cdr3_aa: CAWSVGPASGANVLTF

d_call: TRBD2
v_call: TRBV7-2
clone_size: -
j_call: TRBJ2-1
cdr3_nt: TGTGCCAGCAGCGGATGGACTAGCGGGGGCCACCGGTATGACAATGAGCAGTTCTTC
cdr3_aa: CASSGWTSGGHRYDNEQFF

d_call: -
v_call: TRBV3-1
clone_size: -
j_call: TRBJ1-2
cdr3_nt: TGTGCCAGCAGCCACGTAGATGGCTACACCTTC
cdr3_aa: CASSHVDGYTF

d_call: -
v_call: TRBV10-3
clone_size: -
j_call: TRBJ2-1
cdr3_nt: TGTGCCATCAGTGACGGGAGAGGGCCCAATGAGCAGTTCTTC
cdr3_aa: CAISDGRGPNEQFF

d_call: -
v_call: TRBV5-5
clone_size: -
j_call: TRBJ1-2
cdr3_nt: TGTGCCAGCAGCTCAATCCCAGGGGCCGGCTACACCTTC
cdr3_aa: CASSSIPGAGYTF

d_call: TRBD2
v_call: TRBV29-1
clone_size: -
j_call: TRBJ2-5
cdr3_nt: TGCAGCGTTGGCTCCCGAGCGGGAGGCTTCGAGACCCAGTACTTC
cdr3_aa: CSVGSRAGGFETQYF

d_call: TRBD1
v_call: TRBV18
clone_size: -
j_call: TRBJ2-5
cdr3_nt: TGTGCCAGCTCACCCGGGACAGGGGATACGAAGACCCAGTACTTC
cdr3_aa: CASSPGTGDTKTQYF

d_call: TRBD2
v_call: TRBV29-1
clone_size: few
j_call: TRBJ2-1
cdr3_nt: TGCAGCGTTGAGGACAGCGGGAGGGCGGTTGAGCAGTTCTTC
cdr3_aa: CSVEDSGRAVEQFF

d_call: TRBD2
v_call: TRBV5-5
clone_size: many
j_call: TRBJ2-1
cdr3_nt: TGTGCCAGCAGCTGGGCCCTAGCGGGAGCTGTAAATGAGCAGTTCTTC
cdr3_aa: CASSWALAGAVNEQFF

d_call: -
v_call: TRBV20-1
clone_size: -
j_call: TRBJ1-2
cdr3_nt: TGCAGTGCAGACGACTATGGCTACACCTTC
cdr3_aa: CSADDYGYTF

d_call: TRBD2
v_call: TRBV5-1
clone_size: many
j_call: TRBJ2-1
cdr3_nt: TGCGCCAGCCGAGGACTAGCGGGAGAGGAGCAGTTCTTC
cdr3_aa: CASRGLAGEEQFF

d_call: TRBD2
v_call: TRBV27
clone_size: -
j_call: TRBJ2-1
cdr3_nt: TGTGCCAGCAGTTTTTCTAGCGGGAGGATTAATGAGCAGTTCTTC
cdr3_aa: CASSFSSGRINEQFF

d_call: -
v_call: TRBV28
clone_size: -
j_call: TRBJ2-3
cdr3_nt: TGTGCCAGATTTCAAGGGACGGAAAGCACAGATACGCAGTATTTT
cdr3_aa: CARFQGTESTDTQYF

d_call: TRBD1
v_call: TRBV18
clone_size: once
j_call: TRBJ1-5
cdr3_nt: TGTGCCAGCTCACCAGGGACAGCGGATCAGCCCCAGCATTTT
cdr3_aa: CASSPGTADQPQHF

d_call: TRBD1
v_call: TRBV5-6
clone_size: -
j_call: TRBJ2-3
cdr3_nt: TGTGCCAGCAGCTTCTGGGACAGGGGTTATGGCGGCACAGATACGCAGTATTTT
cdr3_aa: CASSFWDRGYGGTDTQYF

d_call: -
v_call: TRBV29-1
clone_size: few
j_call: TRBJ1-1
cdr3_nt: TGCAGCGTTGCGGCAGAGATGAACACTGAAGCTTTCTTT
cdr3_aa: CSVAAEMNTEAFF